This entry lists 32 T cell receptor beta chains sequenced from one sample in a study of T cells in Graves' hyperthyroidism and ophthalmopathy. What was amplified from RNA transcripts were TCR beta CDR3 regions. The HTBI primer set was used in a first-round RT-PCR of the TCR CDR3. TCRdb analysed the multiplex PCR reads with MiXCR anew, one entry per CDR3 protein. The data contain 340,000 or so distinct CDR3 sequences, around 20% of them singletons. The sequenced material came from blood. The receptor set was obtained from a woman aged 50 to 60 with Graves' hyperthyroidism.

The table lists this clonotype with a few counts. V is TRBV12-3 or TRBV12-4 and J is TRBJ2-6; D remains unclear. This CDR3 has 18 residues. V lost 2 bases and J 0 bases, leaving 14 bases between the germline ends. This CDR3 is CASSLRGRKISGANVLTF. CDR3 nucleotides: TGTGCCAGCAGTTTAAGAGGCAGAAAAATCTCTGGGGCCAACGTCCTGACTTTC.

The V call is TRBV5-1, the J call TRBJ2-1; D perhaps matches TRBD1 (5 bases). The germline V and J ends were trimmed by 2 bases and 3 bases, with 9 bases remaining between them. Looked up from germline, CDR1 is SGHRS and CDR2 is YFSETQ. The CDR3 is made up of 14 amino acids. The CDR3 nucleotides are TGCGCCAGCAGCTTCTCCCAGGGCTACAATGAGCAGTTCTTC. Translated: CASSFSQGYNEQFF.

In this sample, this clonotype turned up a few times. This chain uses TRBV13 with TRBJ2-7; 7 nucleotides agree with TRBD2. Germline values: CDR1 PRHDT, CDR2 FYEKMQ (reference sequence). The V and J ends lost 2 bases and 4 bases, in that order; junction bases with no gene match: 5. The CDR3 sequence is 14 residues long. In DNA form, the CDR3 reads TGTGCCAGCAGCTTAAACGGGAGGCGATACGAGCAGTACTTC. Translation: CASSLNGRRYEQYF.

This clonotype has ten or more counts. V gene TRBV2 combines with J gene TRBJ2-3; tentatively, D is TRBD1 (6 bases). Germline values: CDR1 SNHLY, CDR2 FYNNEI. With 6 bases removed from V and 0 bases from J, the gap between germline ends came to 13 bases. The CDR3 is made up of 15 amino acids. CDR3 bases: TGTGCCAGCAGGACCGGGACATGGAGCACAGATACGCAGTATTTT. Protein sequence: CASRTGTWSTDTQYF. The whole variable domain, filled in from reference TRBV2 and TRBJ2-3, reads EPEVTQTPSHQVTQMGQEVILRCVPISNHLYFYWYRQILGQKVEFLVSFYNNEISEKSEIFDDQFSVERPDGSNFTLKIRSTKLEDSAMYFCASRTGTWSTDTQYFGPGTRLTVL.

This clonotype was picked up many times. V usage is TRBV25-1 and J usage is TRBJ1-4; TRBD1 agrees at 10 bases. Germline V lookup: CDR1 MGHDK, CDR2 SYGVNS. V lost 5 bases and J lost 8; bases outside the gene matches: 8. The CDR3 spans 15 residues. The DNA for the CDR3 is TGTGCCAGCAGTTCACCTCGGGACAGGGGAGAAAAACTGTTTTTT. It codes for CASSSPRDRGEKLFF.

This clonotype turned up a few times. This chain connects TRBV20-1 to TRBJ2-7, with D possibly being TRBD1 (6 bases). Germline lookup yields CDR1 DFQATT and CDR2 SNEGSKA (reference sequence). The CDR3 sequence is 14 residues long. V was clipped by 3 bases and J by 4 bases, with 16 bases between them. The CDR3 protein is CSASSLGAKYEQYF. The CDR3 coding sequence is TGCAGTGCTAGTAGTCTGGGGGCAAAATACGAGCAGTACTTC.

The chain couples TRBV3-1 to TRBJ2-1, with TRBD2 matching 9 bases. Trimming took 11 bases from V and 7 from J; bases not matched to a gene: 12. The V gene's germline CDR1 is LGHDT and CDR2 YNNKEL (reference sequence). This CDR3 is 14 amino acids long. In nucleotides, the CDR3 is TGTGCCTGGAGGGTCCTAGCGGGATCTAATGAGCAGTTCTTC. This sequence encodes CAWRVLAGSNEQFF.

The CDR3 nucleotides are TGTGCCAGCAGCCCTCGACTGGGCGGGGATCAAAAGAATGAGCAGTTCTTC. It is translated as CASSPRLGGDQKNEQFF. The rearrangement links TRBV3-1 to TRBJ2-1; D is perhaps TRBD2 (6 bases). The germline V gene encodes CDR1 LGHDT and CDR2 YNNKEL (reference sequence). V was cut by 4 bases and J by 7 bases, with 23 bases left in between. This CDR3 comprises 17 residues.

This clonotype has at least ten counts. The chain combines TRBV6-1 with TRBJ2-5; TRBD1 agrees at 8 bases. The CDR3 totals 15 residues. Looked up from germline, CDR1 is MNHNS and CDR2 is SASEGT. The V and J ends lost 1 base and 4 bases, in that order; junction bases with no gene match: 5. Here the CDR3 reads CASSEGGRGRETQYF. The CDR3 region has the DNA TGTGCCAGCAGTGAAGGTGGCAGGGGGCGAGAGACCCAGTACTTC.

This clonotype has a count of ten or more. The chain recombines TRBV11-3 with TRBJ2-1, with TRBD2 matching over 7 bases. The CDR3 sequence is 15 residues long. CDR1 is SGHNT, CDR2 YENEEA, per germline. Germline trimming cut 1 base from V and 5 bases from J; bases unmatched to any gene: 5. The CDR3: CASSLGASGNNEQFF. The CDR3 nucleotides are TGTGCCAGCAGCTTAGGAGCTAGCGGTAACAATGAGCAGTTCTTC.

This clonotype was observed at least ten times. This chain connects TRBV3-1 to TRBJ2-7; possibly TRBD1 or TRBD2 for D (5 bases each). CDR1 is LGHDT and CDR2 is YNNKEL in the germline V gene (reference sequence). Between the trimmed V and J ends, which lost 6 bases and 2 bases, there was a span of 14 bases. The CDR3 spans 14 residues. In nucleotides, the CDR3 is TGTGCCAGCAGACCCCAGGGACGGCCCTACGAGCAGTACTTC. Amino acid sequence: CASRPQGRPYEQYF.

This clonotype showed up just a few times. This rearrangement joins TRBV7-8 to TRBJ2-2; the D is unclear. Trimming removed 7 bases from V and 10 bases from J, with 13 bases in between. Germline V gives CDR1 SGHVS, CDR2 FQNEAQ. The CDR3 totals 12 residues. The DNA for the CDR3 is TGTGCCAGCACCCTGGGCCCCTTGGAGCTGTTTTTT. Its translation: CASTLGPLELFF.

This clonotype occurred once. This chain uses TRBV18 with TRBJ1-2; no reliable D call. The CDR3 length is 14 residues. The ends were cut back, 8 bases at V and 6 bases at J, with 19 bases in the middle. Germline V CDR1 and CDR2: KGHSH, LQKENI. The CDR3 spells CASHRWGSRDGYTF. CDR3 coding DNA: TGTGCCAGCCATCGGTGGGGATCTCGGGATGGCTACACCTTC.

This clonotype was seen at least ten times. The chain employs TRBV2 and TRBJ2-7; 9 bases fit TRBD1. The ends lost 4 bases at V and 6 bases at J; junction bases unmatched: 7. The CDR3 is 14 amino acids. CDR1 is SNHLY and CDR2 is FYNNEI in the germline V gene. CDR3 nucleotide sequence: TGTGCCAGCAGTGGTGGGACAGGGTCATCCGAGCAGTACTTC. Protein: CASSGGTGSSEQYF. Together with reference TRBV2 and TRBJ2-7, the CDR3 gives the full variable domain: EPEVTQTPSHQVTQMGQEVILRCVPISNHLYFYWYRQILGQKVEFLVSFYNNEISEKSEIFDDQFSVERPDGSNFTLKIRSTKLEDSAMYFCASSGGTGSSEQYFGPGTRLTVT.

This clonotype was counted ten times or more. The gene calls are TRBV5-1 and TRBJ2-1; 9 nucleotides agree with TRBD1. Per germline, CDR1 SGHRS and CDR2 YFSETQ. The CDR3 has 16 amino acids. V trimming: 0 bases; J trimming: 6 bases; junction bases outside the gene matches: 7. CDR3 coding DNA: TGCGCCAGCAGCTTGGCCGGGACAGGGAGGTTCAATGAGCAGTTCTTC. This codes for CASSLAGTGRFNEQFF.

This clonotype was recorded at least ten times. CDR3 DNA: TGTGCCAGCAGCTCCACTAGCGTTGAGCAGTTCTTC. This gives the protein CASSSTSVEQFF. This chain links TRBV11-2 with TRBJ2-1; 7 bases match TRBD2. The germline CDR1 and CDR2 sequences are SGHAT and FQNNGV. Losses at the gene ends were 4 bases for V and 9 bases for J; bases not matched to a gene: 3. CDR3 length: 12 amino acids.

This clonotype occurred a few times. The chain joins TRBV7-9 to TRBJ2-7; no definite D call. This CDR3 contains 12 residues. With 5 bases removed from V and 3 bases from J, the gap between germline ends came to 8 bases. Germline CDR1 reads SEHNR; CDR2 reads FQNEAQ (reference sequence). The CDR3 is CASSPWFYEQYF. CDR3 DNA sequence: TGTGCCAGCAGCCCGTGGTTCTACGAGCAGTACTTC. Full variable domain (rest looked up from reference TRBV7-9 and TRBJ2-7): DTGVSQNPRHKITKRGQNVTFRCDPISEHNRLYWYRQTLGQGPEFLTYFQNEAQLEKSRLLSDRFSAERPKGSFSTLEIQRTEQGDSAMYLCASSPWFYEQYFGPGTRLTVT.

The chain joins TRBV7-8 to TRBJ2-7, with 7 bases aligning to TRBD2. V trimming: 5 bases; J trimming: 6 bases; junction bases outside the gene matches: 13. The V gene's germline CDR1 is SGHVS and CDR2 FQNEAQ. This CDR3 spans 15 amino acids. The CDR3 protein is CASSDQREPWLEQYF. Written as DNA, the CDR3 is TGTGCCAGCAGCGACCAGCGGGAACCGTGGCTCGAGCAGTACTTC. Together with reference TRBV7-8 and TRBJ2-7, the CDR3 gives the full variable domain: GAGVSQSPRYKVAKRGQDVALRCDPISGHVSLFWYQQALGQGPEFLTYFQNEAQLDKSGLPSDRFFAERPEGSVSTLKIQRTQQEDSAVYLCASSDQREPWLEQYFGPGTRLTVT.

J is TRBJ2-1 and V is TRBV5-1; D is perhaps TRBD2 (5 bases). The CDR3 has 16 residues. The germline CDR1 and CDR2 sequences are SGHRS and YFSETQ. Trimming left V 4 bases short and J 4 bases short, with 18 bases between. The CDR3 spells CASSPDSGIRYNEQFF. The CDR3 bases are TGCGCCAGCAGCCCGGACTCTGGAATTCGGTACAATGAGCAGTTCTTC.

This clonotype came up a few times. The rearrangement joins TRBV4-3 to TRBJ2-7, with TRBD1 matching over 9 bases. J lost 1 base, V lost 3 bases, and 7 bases had no gene match. CDR1 and CDR2 (germline): LGHNA, YSLEER. The CDR3 consists of 16 residues. The CDR3 DNA reads as TGCGCCAGCAGCCAGGAGACAGGGACAGGGTCCTACGAGCAGTACTTC. This translates into CASSQETGTGSYEQYF.

This clonotype was observed many times. CDR3 nucleotides: TGTGCCAGCAGCTTAGATACCAATGAGCAGTTCTTC. Amino acids: CASSLDTNEQFF. The chain is built from TRBV7-8 and TRBJ2-1; D gene uncertain. V was cut by 1 base and J by 6 bases, with 4 bases left in between. The CDR3 loop spans 12 amino acids. Germline CDR1 and CDR2: SGHVS and FQNEAQ.

This clonotype turned up a few times. The rearrangement joins TRBV19 to TRBJ1-5; a weak D match, TRBD1 (5 bases). CDR3 size: 14 residues. The V end lost 3 bases, the J end lost 4 bases, and 10 bases lay between the germline ends. Germline V gives CDR1 LNHDA, CDR2 SQIVND (reference sequence). The CDR3 is CASSMGRWNQPQHF. CDR3 bases: TGTGCCAGTAGTATGGGACGGTGGAATCAGCCCCAGCATTTT. The variable domain in full, completed from reference TRBV19 and TRBJ1-5, reads DGGITQSPKYLFRKEGQNVTLSCEQNLNHDAMYWYRQDPGQGLRLIYYSQIVNDFQKGDIAEGYSVSREKKESFPLTVTSAQKNPTAFYLCASSMGRWNQPQHFGDGTRLSIL.

The V call is TRBV12-5, the J call TRBJ2-3; possible D gene TRBD1, 5 bases. Deletions cut 2 bases from V and 2 bases from J, with 8 bases between. From germline, CDR1 is LGHNT and CDR2 FRNRAP. The CDR3 spans 14 residues. In nucleotides, the CDR3 is TGTGCTAGTGGTTTGCAGGGTTTCACAGATACGCAGTATTTT. Its protein product is CASGLQGFTDTQYF.

V gene TRBV6-1 combines with J gene TRBJ1-2; no clear D. Germline V gene data show CDR1 as MNHNS and CDR2 as SASEGT. The CDR3 is 11 residues long. V dropped 5 bases and J dropped 7 bases, with 8 bases sitting between them. The CDR3 region is CASSYVGGYTF. CDR3 sequence (DNA): TGTGCCAGCAGTTATGTAGGTGGCTACACCTTC.

The sample holds many counts of this clonotype. The chain combines TRBV20-1 with TRBJ2-3; TRBD1 matches at 7 bases. V trimming: 2 bases; J trimming: 4 bases; junction bases outside the gene matches: 6. The CDR3 is made up of 14 amino acids. From germline, CDR1 is DFQATT and CDR2 SNEGSKA (reference sequence). The chain's CDR3 is CSARPTGRADTQYF. In DNA form, the CDR3 reads TGCAGTGCTAGACCGACAGGGAGAGCAGATACGCAGTATTTT.

This clonotype was counted a single time. The chain carries TRBV6-5 and TRBJ2-7; tentatively, D is TRBD2 (5 bases). The germline V gene encodes CDR1 MNHEY and CDR2 SVGAGI. CDR3 size: 16 residues. Trimming took off 0 bases at V and 4 bases at J, with 16 bases between the two ends. CDR3 in amino acids: CASSYSTPLRGYEQYF. CDR3 DNA: TGTGCCAGCAGTTACTCGACTCCCCTCCGAGGGTACGAGCAGTACTTC.

Many counts were recorded for this clonotype. This sequence joins TRBV28 and TRBJ2-1, with 10 bases matching TRBD2. CDR1 is MDHEN and CDR2 is SYDVKM in the germline V gene. CDR3 length: 14 residues. The junction had 5 bases not matched to a gene; V was cut back by 3 bases and J by 9 bases. The CDR3 sequence is CASSLKLAGLEQFF. CDR3 DNA sequence: TGTGCCAGCAGTTTGAAACTAGCGGGACTTGAGCAGTTCTTC.

This clonotype showed up many times. The chain links TRBV12-3 or TRBV12-4 to TRBJ2-7; D tentatively reads TRBD1 or TRBD2 (5 bases each). V lost 5 bases and J 3 bases, leaving 17 bases between the germline ends. The length of the CDR3 is 15 residues. The CDR3 region is CASSEPSMRGYEQYF. DNA of the CDR3: TGTGCCAGCAGTGAACCGTCAATGAGGGGCTACGAGCAGTACTTC.

This clonotype was observed at least ten times. The chain combines TRBV20-1 with TRBJ2-3; TRBD1 matches at 8 bases. The V segment lost 6 bases and the J segment 2 bases; nucleotides outside the gene matches: 10. Germline values: CDR1 DFQATT, CDR2 SNEGSKA (reference sequence). This CDR3 is 15 amino acids long. In DNA, the CDR3 is TGCAGTGCACCAGACAGGGGCGCTCACACAGATACGCAGTATTTT. Translation: CSAPDRGAHTDTQYF.

Ten or more counts support this clonotype. This chain connects TRBV7-3 to TRBJ2-3, with D hard to call. The CDR3 consists of 15 residues. Germline CDR1 and CDR2: SGHTA and FQGTGA. V was pared by 2 bases and J by 0 bases, with 9 bases between. The CDR3 loop reads CASSLGEPSTDTQYF. The CDR3, as DNA: TGTGCCAGCAGCTTAGGGGAACCTAGCACAGATACGCAGTATTTT.

Worth noting for this clonotype: A much larger clone differs from this one at a single base, so this may be a read error. The chain uses TRBV18 and TRBJ2-7, with TRBD2 matching over 7 bases. The CDR3 loop spans 13 amino acids. Looked up from germline, CDR1 is KGHSH and CDR2 is LQKENI. The CDR3 reads CVSSGRESGEQYF. CDR3 DNA sequence: TGTGTCAGCTCAGGGAGGGAATCCGGCGAGCAGTACTTC.

The rearrangement links TRBV13 to TRBJ2-7, with 7 bases fitting TRBD1. Trimming took 3 bases from V and 5 from J; bases not matched to a gene: 4. The CDR3 extends over 13 amino acids. CDR1 and CDR2 from the germline V gene are PRHDT and FYEKMQ (reference sequence). The chain's CDR3 is CASSFRGFNEQYF. The CDR3, as DNA: TGTGCCAGCAGCTTCAGGGGGTTCAACGAGCAGTACTTC.